Here is one T cell receptor (beta chain) with its context. What antigen it recognizes has not been identified. Per-base qualities were not stored, and no clone one base away is much larger. The record originates from a study of blood T cell repertoires in COVID-19 (dated by TCRdb to the early 2020s). With regard to the full study: The collaborator samples originated in the United States, Italy and Spain and spanned the acute and convalescent phases of COVID-19. Samples were obtained from the ongoing ImmuneRACE study (first 160 participants) and from some 1,300 subjects provided by 6 global collaborators. Where available, HLA class I and class II types were taken from metadata supplied by the sample provider and were not determined by assay-based typing. A freely available public database, intended as a resource for researchers studying the immune response to SARS-CoV-2, is where the repertoires were released. Deeply sampled blood TCRbeta repertoires from subjects exposed to, actively infected with, or recovered from COVID-19 were included in the dataset. The material from the prospective study consisted of cDNA or gDNA derived from T cells, B-cell-depleted T cells, or PBMCs. A de-identified subject ID, COVID-19 status, age in years and sex were almost always included in the sample metadata.

TCRbeta CDR3 regions were amplified from genomic DNA using the immunoSEQ Assay, a bias-controlled multiplex PCR. Per the source publication's procedure: Nucleated cell counts per sample were estimated from amplification of reference gene primers within the assay. To quantify the absolute abundance of each unique TCRbeta CDR3 rearrangement, sequence reads were collapsed and filtered. For each sample, productive Simpson clonality was calculated as the square root of Simpson's diversity index across productive rearrangements. As stored in TCRdb, this immuneACCESS dataset retains in-frame rearrangements with V and J assigned. A fraction of the clones does not appear; measured against another copy, unresolved V genes explain less than half of the discrepancy, and the remainder lacks a known reason. The V and J calls and clone size are taken from that table; D and trimming were inferred from the DNA. Present in this sample are 150,000 or so clones, around 84% of which were seen just once. The ten largest clones add up to approximately 7% of the sample.

Each collaborating institution followed its own protocols to collect whole blood in K2EDTA tubes. Collaborator samples were shipped for TCRbeta analysis as frozen whole blood, isolated PBMCs, or DNA extracted from either sample type. Points the paper makes about the study in general: Clinical and demographic metadata were provided uncurated, with the amount varying by source and participant.

The source of this sequence is a man aged 50 to 60 with active or convalescent COVID-19. The sequenced sample was peripheral blood.

The DNA sequence follows: TGTGCCAGCAGCAACAGAGCAGATACGCAGTATTTT. This codes for CASSNRADTQYF. The V gene is TRBV3-1 (or the pseudogene TRBV3-2) and the J gene is TRBJ2-3; too little of a D gene remains to name it. The CDR3 measures 12 amino acids from cysteine to phenylalanine. Solely the CDR3 DNA is kept, with 36 bases framed from the first base. In the germline V gene (reference sequence), CDR1 corresponds to LGHDT and CDR2 to YNNKEL. The V end loses 5 bases and the J end loses 4 bases, and a stretch of 7 bases separates them.